These 28 T cell receptor beta chains share one sample of origin, sequenced in a study of blood T cell repertoires in COVID-19. Assay: immunoSEQ multiplex PCR; the TCRdb copy retains only in-frame clones and omits some. This sample has a few hundred thousand clones, with around 81% found just once. Sequenced sample: PBMCs or T cells enriched from blood (not recorded which). Receptors were obtained from a woman aged 40 to 50 with acute COVID-19.

This chain uses TRBV25-1 with TRBJ2-7; 7 bases map to TRBD2. V lost 8 bases to trimming and J lost 3 bases; unmatched junction nucleotides: 10. Germline assignment: CDR1 MGHDK and CDR2 SYGVNS. The CDR3 runs 14 residues. In nucleotides, the CDR3 is TGTGCCAGCCATCCTGGGGGGGAGTACTACGAGCAGTACTTC. It specifies CASHPGGEYYEQYF.

The J gene is TRBJ1-3, the V gene TRBV3-1 (or the pseudogene TRBV3-2); D gene ambiguous. The CDR3 loop spans 13 amino acids. The ends were cut back, 8 bases at V and 0 bases at J, with 8 bases in the middle. Germline values: CDR1 LGHDT, CDR2 YNNKEL (reference sequence). The chain's CDR3 is CASARDSGNTIYF. DNA for the CDR3: TGTGCCAGCGCGAGGGACTCTGGAAACACCATATATTTT.

This clone was seen just once. The chain combines TRBV12-5 with TRBJ2-7, with D possibly matching TRBD1 (6 bases). V was shortened by 6 bases and J by 3 bases, with 12 bases between the two germline ends. CDR3 size: 13 residues. The germline V gene encodes CDR1 LGHNT and CDR2 FRNRAP. The CDR3 spells CASGQGIGYEQYF. DNA for the CDR3: TGTGCTAGTGGCCAGGGGATAGGCTACGAGCAGTACTTC.

Comment on this clone: This sample also contains other DNA sequences that code for the same CDR3. The chain is built from TRBV5-1 and TRBJ2-7; D unclear. Germline CDR1 SGHRS, CDR2 YFSETQ. The V end was cut by 0 bases, the J end by 3 bases, with 7 bases between. The length of the CDR3 is 13 residues. As DNA, the CDR3 is TGCGCCAGCAGCTTGGATAGAAGCTACGAGCAGTACTTC. Translating it yields CASSLDRSYEQYF.

The chain couples TRBV27 to TRBJ1-6; D is perhaps TRBD1 (6 bases). With 5 bases removed from V and 4 bases from J, the gap between germline ends came to 9 bases. There are 14 residues in the CDR3. Germline values: CDR1 MNHEY, CDR2 SMNVEV (reference sequence). CDR3 nucleotide sequence: TGTGCCAGCAGTAACAGGGATTATAATTCACCCCTCCACTTT. It yields the protein CASSNRDYNSPLHF.

J is TRBJ1-3 and V is TRBV6-6; unclear D gene. Trimming took 7 bases from V and 0 from J, leaving 10 bases between them. Germline lookup yields CDR1 MNHNY and CDR2 SVGAGI (reference sequence). CDR3 size: 14 residues. CDR3: CASTSGSSGNTIYF. The DNA of the CDR3 is TGTGCCAGCACATCGGGGAGCTCTGGAAACACCATATATTTT.

The rearrangement links TRBV5-8 to TRBJ1-1; no clear D gene. Germline V gene lookup returns CDR1 SGHTS and CDR2 YDEGEE. The CDR3 length is 12 residues. V was trimmed by 2 bases and J by 7 bases, leaving 9 bases between them. CDR3 bases: TGTGCCAGCAGCTTCGGACGGGATGAAGCTTTCTTT. Translation: CASSFGRDEAFF.

The chain carries TRBV30 and TRBJ1-5; TRBD1 is a possible D gene (5 bases). Germline V gene lookup returns CDR1 GTSNPN and CDR2 SVGIG (reference sequence). CDR3 length: 13 amino acids. V lost 6 bases and J 5 bases, leaving 14 bases between the germline ends. Written as DNA, the CDR3 is TGTGCCTGCGAGGGAGGAGGGGATCAGCCCCAGCATTTT. It encodes CACEGGGDQPQHF.

The V and J genes are TRBV5-4 and TRBJ1-3; TRBD1 matches at 7 bases. Germline lookup yields CDR1 SGHNT and CDR2 YYREEE (reference sequence). Trimming at V came to 4 bases and at J to 0 bases, leaving 7 bases not matched to a gene. CDR3 length equals 16 residues. In DNA, the CDR3 is TGTGCCAGCAGCAGGAGACAGGGATTCTCTGGAAACACCATATATTTT. Its protein product is CASSRRQGFSGNTIYF.

The sample holds many counts of this clone. The chain has TRBV18 and TRBJ2-6, with TRBD2 as a possible D gene (6 bases). Germline V CDR1 and CDR2: KGHSH, LQKENI. The CDR3 runs to 17 residues. Trimming removed 3 bases from V and 4 bases from J, with 16 bases in between. CDR3 nucleotides: TGTGCCAGCTCACCGGGACTTCGGACGGCAGGGGCCAACGTCCTGACTTTC. This sequence encodes CASSPGLRTAGANVLTF.

The chain links TRBV5-8 to TRBJ2-3, with D tentatively TRBD1 (6 bases). There are 18 residues in the CDR3. Trimming removed 3 bases from V and 1 base from J, with 21 bases in between. Looked up from germline, CDR1 is SGHTS and CDR2 is YDEGEE. The CDR3 spells CASSSQMNRETGTDTQYF. The CDR3 nucleotides are TGTGCCAGCAGCTCTCAGATGAACAGGGAAACGGGCACAGATACGCAGTATTTT.

V gene TRBV4-3 combines with J gene TRBJ2-7, with D possibly TRBD2 on 6 matching bases. Trimming cost V 0 bases and J 2 bases, with 20 bases left between them. This CDR3 has 18 residues. Per the germline V gene, CDR1 is LGHNA and CDR2 is YSLEER. The CDR3: CASSQEVGGAGLAYEQYF. In DNA form, the CDR3 reads TGCGCCAGCAGCCAAGAAGTAGGAGGGGCAGGGTTAGCCTACGAGCAGTACTTC.

The genes are TRBV10-2 and TRBJ1-2; 8 positions match TRBD1. The CDR3 extends over 13 amino acids. Unmatched junction bases numbered 4, after V lost 3 bases and J lost 7 bases. Looked up from germline, CDR1 is WSHSY and CDR2 is SAAADI. The CDR3 DNA reads TGCGCCAGCAGTGACCGAACAGGGGGTGGCTACACCTTC. It translates to CASSDRTGGGYTF.

The V gene is TRBV5-4, the J gene TRBJ2-7; TRBD1 agrees at 8 bases. This CDR3 spans 16 amino acids. V dropped 3 bases and J dropped 5; count of bases not matched to a gene: 13. Germline values: CDR1 SGHNT, CDR2 YYREEE (reference sequence). CDR3 nucleotide sequence: TGTGCCAGCAGCTCATATCTTGGCCAGGGGGCCGACGAGCAGTACTTC. Its protein product is CASSSYLGQGADEQYF.

The chain links TRBV6-1 to TRBJ1-1, with D tentatively TRBD1 (5 bases). V lost 4 bases to trimming and J lost 2 bases, with 17 bases between them. The CDR3 consists of 16 residues. Germline values: CDR1 MNHNS, CDR2 SASEGT. The CDR3 spells CASSATGIEPNTEAFF. The CDR3, as DNA: TGTGCCAGCAGTGCTACAGGAATCGAACCTAACACTGAAGCTTTCTTT.

In the case of this clone: Other nucleotide sequences in the sample specify the same CDR3. The chain links TRBV3-1 (or the pseudogene TRBV3-2) to TRBJ1-1, with D unresolved. CDR3 length: 14 amino acids. Germline V CDR1 and CDR2: LGHDT, YNNKEL (reference sequence). Trimming stripped 2 bases from V and 3 bases from J, with 10 bases between. The CDR3 DNA is TGTGCCAGCAGCCAACCGGGGTTGTACACTGAAGCTTTCTTT. It codes for CASSQPGLYTEAFF.

The chain is built from TRBV28 and TRBJ2-7, with D perhaps matching TRBD1 (6 bases). Germline V gives CDR1 MDHEN, CDR2 SYDVKM. The length of the CDR3 is 14 residues. Trimming removed 3 bases from V and 2 bases from J, with 11 bases in between. The CDR3 spells CASSLTGPPYEQYF. CDR3 nucleotide sequence: TGTGCCAGCAGTTTGACAGGCCCGCCCTACGAGCAGTACTTC.

The rearrangement uses TRBV19 and TRBJ1-2; TRBD1 aligns across 7 bases. This CDR3 has 17 amino acids. From germline, CDR1 is LNHDA and CDR2 SQIVND (reference sequence). The junction had 16 bases not matched to a gene; V was cut back by 5 bases and J by 4 bases. The CDR3 loop is CASSVSGQEALLYGYTF. The CDR3 DNA reads TGTGCCAGTAGTGTCTCAGGACAGGAGGCCCTACTCTATGGCTACACCTTC.

The V gene is TRBV24-1, the J gene TRBJ1-5; D is undetermined. CDR1 KGHDR and CDR2 SFDVKD come from the germline V gene. V lost 7 bases and J 7 bases, leaving 16 bases between the germline ends. The CDR3 has 14 residues. The CDR3 bases are TGTGCCACCAGCCCCGCTATTACAGAGCAGCCCCAGCATTTT. Translating it yields CATSPAITEQPQHF.

This chain joins TRBV11-3 and TRBJ1-1; D perhaps matches TRBD1 (6 bases). This CDR3 comprises 13 residues. With 3 bases removed from V and 3 bases from J, the gap between germline ends came to 8 bases. Germline V lookup: CDR1 SGHNT, CDR2 YENEEA. CDR3 DNA: TGTGCCAGCAGCTTGACAGGTCACACTGAAGCTTTCTTT. It codes for CASSLTGHTEAFF.

The chain carries TRBV29-1 and TRBJ1-5; the D is unclear. The CDR3 consists of 14 residues. V lost 3 bases and J lost 5, with 14 bases in between. Germline loops: CDR1 SQVTM, CDR2 ANQGSEA. This CDR3 reads CSVDGGNGDQPQHF. Written as DNA, the CDR3 is TGCAGCGTTGATGGAGGGAACGGGGATCAGCCCCAGCATTTT.

DNA for the CDR3: TGTGCCAGCAGTTTAACAGGGGTGGAGACCCAGTACTTC. This translates into CASSLTGVETQYF. The chain employs TRBV27 and TRBJ2-5; 7 nucleotides match TRBD1. Trimming took 2 bases from V and 5 from J; bases not matched to a gene: 2. This CDR3 is built from 13 residues. CDR1 is MNHEY and CDR2 is SMNVEV in the germline V gene (reference sequence).

The CDR3 loop reads CASSPSGRGYNEQFF. The CDR3 DNA sequence: TGTGCCAGCTCACCTAGCGGGAGAGGCTACAATGAGCAGTTCTTC. This rearrangement joins TRBV18 to TRBJ2-1; 9 nucleotides agree with TRBD2. Trimming took 3 bases from V and 3 from J; bases not matched to a gene: 3. The CDR3 covers 15 residues. Germline V gene lookup returns CDR1 KGHSH and CDR2 LQKENI.

The chain combines TRBV19 with TRBJ2-7, with 10 bases that match TRBD1. CDR3 length: 14 amino acids. The junction had 2 bases not matched to a gene; V was cut back by 1 base and J by 5 bases. Per germline, CDR1 LNHDA and CDR2 SQIVND (reference sequence). In nucleotides, the CDR3 is TGTGCCAGTAGTATAGGACAGGGGGCTGACGAGCAGTACTTC. Translated: CASSIGQGADEQYF.

This chain joins TRBV11-2 and TRBJ1-5; D not certain. The CDR3 loop spans 14 amino acids. V lost 5 bases, J lost 4 bases, and 12 bases lay in between. The germline gives CDR1 SGHAT, CDR2 FQNNGV. Written as DNA, the CDR3 is TGTGCCAGCAGCCTGGACGGAGGGAATCAGCCCCAGCATTTT. As protein: CASSLDGGNQPQHF.

This chain connects TRBV7-9 to TRBJ1-1; weak D call: TRBD1 (5 bases). Germline V gives CDR1 SEHNR, CDR2 FQNEAQ (reference sequence). The CDR3 runs to 12 residues. V dropped 5 bases and J dropped 7 bases, with 11 bases sitting between them. The CDR3: CASSPTGVEAFF. In nucleotides, the CDR3 is TGTGCCAGCAGCCCAACAGGAGTTGAAGCTTTCTTT.

The chain uses TRBV24-1 and TRBJ2-7; 8 bases line up with TRBD1. CDR1 and CDR2 from the germline V gene are KGHDR and SFDVKD. J was trimmed by 4 bases and V by 5 bases; bases with no gene match: 3. The CDR3 has 13 residues. CDR3 DNA: TGTGCCACCAGTGGGGACAGGTCATACGAGCAGTACTTC. Its protein is CATSGDRSYEQYF.

The CDR3 here is CASSQVTGTYEQYF. The CDR3 coding sequence is TGTGCCAGCAGCCAAGTTACAGGAACCTACGAGCAGTACTTC. The gene calls are TRBV4-2 and TRBJ2-7, with a weak D call TRBD1 (5 bases). This CDR3 is 14 amino acids long. CDR1 LGHNA and CDR2 YNFKEQ come from the germline V gene. The V gene lost 1 base and the J gene lost 2 bases, with 9 bases spanning the gap.